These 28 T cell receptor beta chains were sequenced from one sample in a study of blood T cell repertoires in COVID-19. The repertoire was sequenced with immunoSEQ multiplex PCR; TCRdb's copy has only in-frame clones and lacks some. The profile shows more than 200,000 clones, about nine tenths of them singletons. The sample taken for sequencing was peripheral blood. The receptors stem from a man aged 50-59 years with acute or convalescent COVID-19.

This CDR3 reads CASKTDNTGELFF. DNA for the CDR3: TGTGCCAGCAAAACAGATAACACCGGGGAGCTGTTTTTT. The chain recombines TRBV2 with TRBJ2-2; D remains unclear. V lost 7 bases and J 2 bases, leaving 8 bases between the germline ends. The germline CDR1 and CDR2 sequences are SNHLY and FYNNEI. The CDR3 is made up of 13 amino acids. Based on the CDR3 plus reference TRBV2 and TRBJ2-2, the full variable domain is EPEVTQTPSHQVTQMGQEVILRCVPISNHLYFYWYRQILGQKVEFLVSFYNNEISEKSEIFDDQFSVERPDGSNFTLKIRSTKLEDSAMYFCASKTDNTGELFFGEGSRLTVL.

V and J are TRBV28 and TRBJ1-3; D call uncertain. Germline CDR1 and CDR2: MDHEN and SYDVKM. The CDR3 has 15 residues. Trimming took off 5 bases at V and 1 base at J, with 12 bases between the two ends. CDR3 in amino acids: CASSPQIISGNTIYF. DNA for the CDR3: TGTGCCAGCAGTCCACAGATTATTTCTGGAAACACCATATATTTT.

This chain's CDR3 is CASSAQGLFAGELFF. The DNA of the CDR3 is TGTGCCAGCAGTGCCCAGGGTCTTTTCGCCGGGGAGCTGTTTTTT. The chain has TRBV2 and TRBJ2-2; the D gene is possibly TRBD1 (5 bases). The V end was cut by 4 bases, the J end by 6 bases, with 15 bases between. Germline V gene lookup returns CDR1 SNHLY and CDR2 FYNNEI. This CDR3 is 15 amino acids long.

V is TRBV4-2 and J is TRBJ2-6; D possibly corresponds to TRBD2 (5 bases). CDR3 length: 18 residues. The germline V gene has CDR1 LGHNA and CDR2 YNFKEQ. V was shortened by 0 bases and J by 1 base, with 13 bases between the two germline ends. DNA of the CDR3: TGTGCCAGCAGCCAAGATCCCCGACTAACATCTGGGGCCAACGTCCTGACTTTC. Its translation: CASSQDPRLTSGANVLTF.

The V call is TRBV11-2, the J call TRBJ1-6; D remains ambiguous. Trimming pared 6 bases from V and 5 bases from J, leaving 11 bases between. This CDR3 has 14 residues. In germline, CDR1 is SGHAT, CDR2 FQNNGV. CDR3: CASRRNTNNSPLHF. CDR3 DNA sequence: TGTGCCAGCAGACGGAACACTAATAATTCACCCCTCCACTTT.

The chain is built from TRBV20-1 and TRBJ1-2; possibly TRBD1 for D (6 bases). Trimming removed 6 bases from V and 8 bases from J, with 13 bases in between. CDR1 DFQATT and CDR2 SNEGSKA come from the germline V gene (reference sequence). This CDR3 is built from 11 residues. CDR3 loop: CSAAGALGYTF. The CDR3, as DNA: TGCAGTGCCGCGGGGGCGCTAGGCTACACCTTC.

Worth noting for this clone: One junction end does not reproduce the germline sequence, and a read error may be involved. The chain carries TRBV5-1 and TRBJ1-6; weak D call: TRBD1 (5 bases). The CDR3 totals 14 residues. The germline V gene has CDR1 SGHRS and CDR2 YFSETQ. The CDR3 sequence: CASSLDGQDSPLHF. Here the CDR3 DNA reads TGCGCCAGCAGTTTGGACGGACAAGATTCACCCCTCCACTTT.

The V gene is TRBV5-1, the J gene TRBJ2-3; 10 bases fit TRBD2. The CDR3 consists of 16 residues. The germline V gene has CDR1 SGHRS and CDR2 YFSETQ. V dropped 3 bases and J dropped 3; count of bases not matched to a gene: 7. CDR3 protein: CASSWGNSGGTDTQYF. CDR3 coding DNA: TGCGCCAGCAGCTGGGGCAATAGCGGGGGGACAGATACGCAGTATTTT. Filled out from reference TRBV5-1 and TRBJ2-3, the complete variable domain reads KAGVTQTPRYLIKTRGQQVTLSCSPISGHRSVSWYQQTPGQGLQFLFEYFSETQRNKGNFPGRFSGRQFSNSRSEMNVSTLELGDSALYLCASSWGNSGGTDTQYFGPGTRLTVL.

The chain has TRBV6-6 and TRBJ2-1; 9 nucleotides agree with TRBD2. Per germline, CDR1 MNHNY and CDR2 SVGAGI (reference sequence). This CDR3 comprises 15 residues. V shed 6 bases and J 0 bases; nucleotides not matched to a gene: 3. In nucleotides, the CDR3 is TGTGCCAGCAGGGCACTAGCGGGCTCCTACAATGAGCAGTTCTTC. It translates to CASRALAGSYNEQFF.

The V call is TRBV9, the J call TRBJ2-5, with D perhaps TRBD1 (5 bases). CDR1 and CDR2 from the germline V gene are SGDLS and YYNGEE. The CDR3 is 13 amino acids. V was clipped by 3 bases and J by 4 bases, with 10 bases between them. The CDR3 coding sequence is TGTGCCAGCAGCGGGGGCAGAGCAGAGACCCAGTACTTC. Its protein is CASSGGRAETQYF.

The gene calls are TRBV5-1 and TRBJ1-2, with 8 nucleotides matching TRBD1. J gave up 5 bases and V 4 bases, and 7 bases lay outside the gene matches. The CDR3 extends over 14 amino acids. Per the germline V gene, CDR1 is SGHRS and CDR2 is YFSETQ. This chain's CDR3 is CASSPTQGAYGYTF. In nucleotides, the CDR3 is TGCGCCAGCAGCCCAACTCAGGGGGCTTATGGCTACACCTTC.

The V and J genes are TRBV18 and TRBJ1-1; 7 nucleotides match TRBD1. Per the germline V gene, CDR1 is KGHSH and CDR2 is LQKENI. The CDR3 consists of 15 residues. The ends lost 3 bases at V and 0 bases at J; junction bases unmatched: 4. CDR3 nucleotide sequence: TGTGCCAGCTCACCGACAGGGATCTTGAACACTGAAGCTTTCTTT. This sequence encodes CASSPTGILNTEAFF. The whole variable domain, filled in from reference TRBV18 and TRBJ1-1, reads NAGVMQNPRHLVRRRGQEARLRCSPMKGHSHVYWYRQLPEEGLKFMVYLQKENIIDESGMPKERFSAEFPKEGPSILRIQQVVRGDSAAYFCASSPTGILNTEAFFGQGTRLTVV.

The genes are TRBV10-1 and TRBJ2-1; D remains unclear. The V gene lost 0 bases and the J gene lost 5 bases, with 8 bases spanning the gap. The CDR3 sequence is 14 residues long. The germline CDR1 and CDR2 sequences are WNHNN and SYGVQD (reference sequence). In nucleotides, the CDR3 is TGCGCCAGCAGTGAGTCGCCGGTAGACAATGAGCAGTTCTTC. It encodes CASSESPVDNEQFF.

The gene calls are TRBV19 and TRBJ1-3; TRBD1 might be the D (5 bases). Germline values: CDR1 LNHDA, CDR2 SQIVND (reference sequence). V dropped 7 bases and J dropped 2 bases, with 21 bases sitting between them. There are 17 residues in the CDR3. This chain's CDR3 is CASIRDWQGAAGNTIYF. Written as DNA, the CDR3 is TGTGCCAGTATCCGGGACTGGCAGGGTGCGGCTGGAAACACCATATATTTT. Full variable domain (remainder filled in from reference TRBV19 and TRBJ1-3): DGGITQSPKYLFRKEGQNVTLSCEQNLNHDAMYWYRQDPGQGLRLIYYSQIVNDFQKGDIAEGYSVSREKKESFPLTVTSAQKNPTAFYLCASIRDWQGAAGNTIYFGEGSWLTVV.

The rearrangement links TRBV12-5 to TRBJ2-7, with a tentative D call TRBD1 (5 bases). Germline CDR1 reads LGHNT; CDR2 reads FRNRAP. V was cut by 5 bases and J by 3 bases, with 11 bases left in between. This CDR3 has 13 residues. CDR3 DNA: TGTGCTAGTGGTGCGACAGTGGACTACGAGCAGTACTTC. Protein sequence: CASGATVDYEQYF.

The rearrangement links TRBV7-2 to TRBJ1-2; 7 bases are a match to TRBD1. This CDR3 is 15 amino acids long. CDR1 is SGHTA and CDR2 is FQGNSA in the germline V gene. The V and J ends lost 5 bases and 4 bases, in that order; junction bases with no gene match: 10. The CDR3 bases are TGTGCCAGCAGCAAGGGACAGCTGTTGGCCTATGGCTACACCTTC. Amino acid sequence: CASSKGQLLAYGYTF.

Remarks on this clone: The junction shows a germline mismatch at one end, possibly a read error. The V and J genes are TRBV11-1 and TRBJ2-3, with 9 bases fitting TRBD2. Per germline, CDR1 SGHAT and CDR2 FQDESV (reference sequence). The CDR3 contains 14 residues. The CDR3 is CASRLAGATDTQYF. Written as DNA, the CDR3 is TGTGCCAGCAGGTTAGCGGGGGCCACAGATACGCAGTATTTT.

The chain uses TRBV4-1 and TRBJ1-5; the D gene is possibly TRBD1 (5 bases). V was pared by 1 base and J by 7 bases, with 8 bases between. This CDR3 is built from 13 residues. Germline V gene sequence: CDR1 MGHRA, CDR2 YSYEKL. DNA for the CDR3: TGCGCCAGCAGCCAAGTGGGGGGACAGCCCCAGCATTTT. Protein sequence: CASSQVGGQPQHF.

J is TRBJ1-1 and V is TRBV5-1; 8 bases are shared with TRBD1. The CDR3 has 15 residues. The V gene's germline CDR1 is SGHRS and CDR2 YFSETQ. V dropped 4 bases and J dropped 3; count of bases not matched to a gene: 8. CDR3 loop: CASSVDGQGDTEAFF. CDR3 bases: TGCGCCAGCAGCGTCGATGGACAGGGCGACACTGAAGCTTTCTTT. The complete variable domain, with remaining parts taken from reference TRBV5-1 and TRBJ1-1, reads KAGVTQTPRYLIKTRGQQVTLSCSPISGHRSVSWYQQTPGQGLQFLFEYFSETQRNKGNFPGRFSGRQFSNSRSEMNVSTLELGDSALYLCASSVDGQGDTEAFFGQGTRLTVV.

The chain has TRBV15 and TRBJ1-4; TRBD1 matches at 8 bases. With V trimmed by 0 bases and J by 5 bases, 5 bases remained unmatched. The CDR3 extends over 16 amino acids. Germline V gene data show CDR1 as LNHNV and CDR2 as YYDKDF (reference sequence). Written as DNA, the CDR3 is TGTGCCACCAGCAGAGATCCCACAGGGGGGAATGAAAAACTGTTTTTT. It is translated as CATSRDPTGGNEKLFF.

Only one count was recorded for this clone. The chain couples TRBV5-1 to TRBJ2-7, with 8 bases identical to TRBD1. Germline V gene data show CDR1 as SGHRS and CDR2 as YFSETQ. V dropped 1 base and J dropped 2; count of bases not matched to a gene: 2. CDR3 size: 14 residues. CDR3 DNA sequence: TGCGCCAGCAGCTTGACAGGGGGTCCCTACGAGCAGTACTTC. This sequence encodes CASSLTGGPYEQYF.

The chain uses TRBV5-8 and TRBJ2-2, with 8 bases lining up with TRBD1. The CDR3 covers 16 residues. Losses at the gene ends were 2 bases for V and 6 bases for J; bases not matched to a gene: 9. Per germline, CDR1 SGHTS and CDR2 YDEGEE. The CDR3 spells CASSFRTGSLAGELFF. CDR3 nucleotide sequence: TGTGCCAGCAGCTTCCGGACAGGGTCGCTCGCCGGGGAGCTGTTTTTT. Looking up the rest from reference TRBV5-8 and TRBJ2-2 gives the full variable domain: EAGVTQSPTHLIKTRGQQATLRCSPISGHTSVYWYQQALGLGLQFLLWYDEGEERNRGNFPPRFSGRQFPNYSSELNVNALELEDSALYLCASSFRTGSLAGELFFGEGSRLTVL.

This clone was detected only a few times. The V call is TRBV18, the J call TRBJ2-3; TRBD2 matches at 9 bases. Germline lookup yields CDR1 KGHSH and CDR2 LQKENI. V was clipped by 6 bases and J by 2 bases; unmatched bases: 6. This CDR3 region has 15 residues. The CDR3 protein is CASSSIAGATDTQYF. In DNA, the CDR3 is TGTGCCAGCTCGTCCATAGCGGGGGCCACAGATACGCAGTATTTT.

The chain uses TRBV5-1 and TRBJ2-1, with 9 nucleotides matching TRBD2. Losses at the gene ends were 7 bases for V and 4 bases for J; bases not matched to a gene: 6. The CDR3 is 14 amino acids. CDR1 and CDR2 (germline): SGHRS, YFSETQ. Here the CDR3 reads CASAGLAAYNEQFF. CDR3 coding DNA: TGCGCCAGCGCGGGACTAGCCGCTTACAATGAGCAGTTCTTC.

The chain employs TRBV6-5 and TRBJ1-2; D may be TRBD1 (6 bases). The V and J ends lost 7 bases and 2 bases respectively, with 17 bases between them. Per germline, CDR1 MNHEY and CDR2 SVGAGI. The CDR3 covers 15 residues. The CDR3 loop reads CASTKGPDRNYGYTF. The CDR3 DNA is TGTGCCAGCACCAAAGGACCCGACAGGAACTATGGCTACACCTTC.

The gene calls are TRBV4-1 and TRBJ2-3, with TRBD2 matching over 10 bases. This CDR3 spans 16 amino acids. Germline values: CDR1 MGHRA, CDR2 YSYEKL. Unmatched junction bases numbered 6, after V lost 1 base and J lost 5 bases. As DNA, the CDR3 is TGCGCCAGCAGCCAAGGAAGCGGGGGGGCGGAAGATACGCAGTATTTT. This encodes CASSQGSGGAEDTQYF.

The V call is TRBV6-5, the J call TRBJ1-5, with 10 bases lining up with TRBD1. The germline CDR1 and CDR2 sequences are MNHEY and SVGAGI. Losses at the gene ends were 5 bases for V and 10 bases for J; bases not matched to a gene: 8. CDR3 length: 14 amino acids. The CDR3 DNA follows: TGTGCCAGCAGTCCGACAGGGGGCGCAGGCCCCCAGCATTTT. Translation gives CASSPTGGAGPQHF.

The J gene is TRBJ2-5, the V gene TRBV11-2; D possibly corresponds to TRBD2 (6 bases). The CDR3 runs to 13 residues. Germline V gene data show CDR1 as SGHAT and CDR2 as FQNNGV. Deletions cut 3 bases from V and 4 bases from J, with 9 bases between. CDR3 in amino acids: CASSLSGGETQYF. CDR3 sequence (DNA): TGTGCCAGCAGCTTGTCCGGGGGAGAGACCCAGTACTTC.